This TCR beta chain is drawn from a study of shared clonotypes between healthy human individuals (dated by TCRdb to the early 2020s). With regard to the full study: The cohort included a few men and a couple of women between 18 and 49 years of age. Libraries were prepared and TCR repertoires were sequenced by different laboratories using diverse techniques, in order to increase sequencing depth and limit assay-specific biases. Leukapheresis yielded between about 0.9 and 9.5 billion PBMCs per donor. To estimate repertoire size and how much clonotype sharing occurs between individuals, the study deeply sequenced the blood TCR repertoires of five healthy adults. Per donor, three plates each were used for CD4 naive and CD4 memory, two for CD8 naive, and one for CD8 memory. Overall study results and their limits: Clonotypes shared by all four sorted-subset donors showed higher generation probabilities than non-shared clonotypes. Because the study included a small number of donors, the genetic and exposure-history diversity represented was limited. Estimated clonotype richness was generally larger for naive than for memory subsets. Sharing across four donors was observed for 4.5% to 6.5% of naive CD4, 3% to 3.5% of naive CD8, 2% to 2.5% of memory CD4, and roughly 0.4% of memory CD8 clonotypes. Sampling was restricted to blood, and TCR repertoires in tissue are likely to differ from TCR repertoires in blood. Incomplete sequencing was indicated by rarefaction of sorted-subset datasets, despite the large sequencing depth. Pairwise subsampling led to the expectation that sequencing depth would affect the degree of clonotype sharing among donors.

CDR1 SGDLS and CDR2 YYNGEE were looked up in the germline V gene. Trimming removed 0 bases from V and 5 bases from J, leaving 12 bases between the germline ends. The CDR3 goes from the cysteine to the phenylalanine over 15 residues. The DNA shown is the 45-base CDR3, in frame from base 1. Using the deep immunoSEQ assay, TCR CDR3 regions were amplified from genomic DNA by multiplex PCR. Extracted genomic DNA from each cell subset was distributed evenly across all wells of several immunoSEQ 96-well plates, and each plate was treated as a replicate. For sorted subsets, each replicate PCR was loaded with 200 ng genomic DNA, equivalent to some 27,000 T cell genomes. The purified libraries were quantified using a Qubit 3.0 fluorometer, sized with a Bioanalyzer 2100, and then quantified again using the KAPA Library Quantification kit. A separate single-read 150-cycle Illumina NextSeq 550 flow cell was used to sequence each immunoSEQ 96-well plate. The source study handled its data this way. Because only junctional sequences without quality scores were contained in the immunoSEQ output, filtering matching that applied to full-length reads could not be performed. Sequences were annotated with PyIR, a Python wrapper for IgBLAST v1.9, using IMGT germline references to assign V/J genes and CDR3. Reads were filtered out if the reads had weak V/J assignments (E-value above 1e-6), no CDR3, stop codons, out-of-frame junctions, or ambiguous translated residues. V3J clonotypes were defined as sequences sharing the same inferred V gene, J gene, and CDR3 amino acid sequence. The percentage overlap between two repertoires was calculated by dividing the number of shared unique clonotypes by the size of the smaller repertoire. Repertoire richness was assessed with RTK rarefaction, the Chao1 estimator, and Recon v2.1 estimates of unobserved clonotypes. For all TCRbeta clonotypes obtained by the gDNA method from a few donors, generation probabilities were computed with OLGA. This is the immuneACCESS table as TCRdb keeps it, with only in-frame sequences that have V and J called. A part of the clones is gone; compared with another copy, unresolved V genes explain less than half, and the rest is unexplained. D and trimming come from the DNA, and the V and J calls and clone size come from that table. This sample comprises more than 2 million clones, roughly 95% of them detected only once. The ten largest clones take up 1.5% to 2% of the sample.

Note on this clone: This clone's antigen is unknown. Base-call qualities are not available, and no considerably larger clone is one nucleotide away.

CD8 naive samples were obtained by positive selection for CCR7 among CD45RO-negative cells, yielding a CD45RA+CCR7+ population from which TemRA cells were excluded. Healthy HIV-negative adults with no recently reported acute infections or vaccinations were included as donors. All donors were Caucasian adults living in Nashville, Tennessee, USA. Blood was collected by leukapheresis, and PBMCs were isolated by Ficoll-Histopaque density gradient centrifugation and then cryopreserved in liquid nitrogen vapor phase. Analytical flow cytometry was used to check the purity and quantity of each magnetically sorted T cell population. Each sorted fraction had its genomic DNA isolated and then quantified by UV absorbance on a Nanodrop 2000c.

Material: naive CD8+ T cells from PBMCs. This specimen's cell subset or site label, interpreted: CD45RA+CCR7+. This chain is built from TRBV9 and TRBJ2-1; too little of a D gene remains to name it. This clonotype was sampled from a man in his late teens or twenties in good health. Some clones in this sample may be carry-over from other donors' samples. The base sequence is TGTGCCAGCAGCGTAGAAGGCGTCCATGACAATGAGCAGTTCTTC. Translated, it gives CASSVEGVHDNEQFF.